The 6 T cell receptor beta chains listed next were all sequenced from one sample in a study of OX40 agonist ivuxolimab in advanced cancers. Assay: immunoSEQ multiplex PCR; the TCRdb copy retains only in-frame clones and omits some. The data contain 50,000 to 60,000 clones, roughly nine tenths of them singletons. Sequencing was performed on CD4+ or CD8+ T cells sorted from blood, taken in a trial of the OX40 agonist ivuxolimab. All receptors come from an adult with an advanced solid tumor such as melanoma, head and neck, liver or kidney cancer.

This rearrangement joins TRBV7-9 to TRBJ1-2; D is ambiguous. The CDR3 has 15 residues. Trimming left V 1 base short and J 4 bases short, with 13 bases between. The V gene's germline CDR1 is SEHNR and CDR2 FQNEAQ (reference sequence). This CDR3 reads CASSLVPSGGYGYTF. The CDR3 DNA follows: TGTGCCAGCAGCTTAGTCCCTTCCGGCGGCTATGGCTACACCTTC.

The chain couples TRBV28 to TRBJ1-5, with D unresolved. Trimming cost V 6 bases and J 0 bases, with 18 bases left between them. From germline, CDR1 is MDHEN and CDR2 SYDVKM. The CDR3 is 17 amino acids. CDR3 loop: CASSLDGRTYSNQPQHF. The CDR3 DNA is TGTGCCAGCAGCCTTGACGGCAGAACCTATAGCAATCAGCCCCAGCATTTT.

The rearrangement joins TRBV19 to TRBJ2-5; TRBD2 aligns across 7 bases. The germline V gene encodes CDR1 LNHDA and CDR2 SQIVND (reference sequence). The CDR3 is made up of 14 amino acids. With 5 bases clipped from V and 7 bases from J, the junction kept 10 bases outside the gene matches. The chain's CDR3 is CASSGQTAGRTQYF. The CDR3 region has the DNA TGTGCCAGTAGTGGACAAACAGCGGGGAGGACCCAGTACTTC.

The chain joins TRBV27 to TRBJ1-2; possible D gene TRBD1, 5 bases. The CDR3 has 16 residues. Trimming left V 1 base short and J 4 bases short, with 16 bases between. Germline CDR1 MNHEY, CDR2 SMNVEV (reference sequence). Here the CDR3 DNA reads TGTGCCAGCAGTTTATTACGGGGGGGAGTGGTCTATGGCTACACCTTC. It is translated as CASSLLRGGVVYGYTF.

This clone has only a few counts. V and J are TRBV4-1 and TRBJ1-1; the D is unclear. Germline CDR1 is MGHRA and CDR2 is YSYEKL. The CDR3 has 13 amino acids. V lost 1 base and J 2 bases, leaving 5 bases between the germline ends. The CDR3 nucleotides read TGCGCCAGCAGCCAAGTCGTCAACACTGAAGCTTTCTTT. Its translation is CASSQVVNTEAFF.

This rearrangement joins TRBV19 to TRBJ1-3; TRBD1 might be the D (5 bases). The germline V gene has CDR1 LNHDA and CDR2 SQIVND (reference sequence). CDR3 length equals 14 residues. Trimming shortened V by 5 bases and J by 4 bases, and 12 bases separated the two germline ends. The DNA for the CDR3 is TGTGCCAGTAGTTCCTCGGACAAGGGAAACACCATATATTTT. This encodes CASSSSDKGNTIYF.